This passage covers 27 T cell receptor beta chains from one sample sequenced in a study of blood T cell repertoires in COVID-19. Produced via immunoSEQ multiplex PCR; TCRdb's table is partial and in-frame only. The table lists roughly 250,000 clones, 84% of them singletons. Sequencing was performed on peripheral blood. Every receptor here comes from a human donor in a cohort sampled during active COVID-19.

The chain is built from TRBV27 and TRBJ2-2; unclear D gene. CDR1 MNHEY and CDR2 SMNVEV come from the germline V gene (reference sequence). The CDR3 runs to 13 residues. Deletions cut 1 base from V and 6 bases from J, with 6 bases between. The CDR3 sequence: CASSLLGAGELFF. As DNA, the CDR3 is TGTGCCAGCAGTTTATTGGGCGCCGGGGAGCTGTTTTTT.

The gene calls are TRBV4-3 and TRBJ2-2; possibly TRBD2 for D (7 bases). Germline loops: CDR1 LGHNA, CDR2 YSLEER. Trimming took 0 bases from V and 4 from J, leaving 18 bases between them. The CDR3 has 18 residues. The CDR3 sequence: CASSQDVGGRWATGELFF. CDR3 in DNA: TGCGCCAGCAGCCAAGATGTGGGGGGGCGCTGGGCCACCGGGGAGCTGTTTTTT.

The rearrangement links TRBV3-1 (or the pseudogene TRBV3-2) to TRBJ2-5; 9 nucleotides align to TRBD2. V trimming: 4 bases; J trimming: 7 bases; junction bases outside the gene matches: 10. This CDR3 has 15 amino acids. Germline assignment: CDR1 LGHDT and CDR2 YNNKEL (reference sequence). The CDR3 DNA is TGTGCCAGCAGCCCGAAAGCGGGAGGCCCCAGGACCCAGTACTTC. It encodes CASSPKAGGPRTQYF.

The rearrangement joins TRBV13 to TRBJ2-5; D uncertain. Trimming took 0 bases from V and 4 from J, leaving 18 bases between them. Germline V CDR1 and CDR2: PRHDT, FYEKMQ (reference sequence). The CDR3 totals 17 residues. The CDR3 DNA reads as TGTGCCAGCAGCTTAGGTCTCATGCGAACCCCACGAGAGACCCAGTACTTC. Translating it yields CASSLGLMRTPRETQYF.

The chain links TRBV10-1 to TRBJ2-1; 9 positions match TRBD2. Germline V lookup: CDR1 WNHNN, CDR2 SYGVQD (reference sequence). V dropped 4 bases and J dropped 7; count of bases not matched to a gene: 5. This CDR3 comprises 14 residues. The CDR3 sequence: CASSAVAGVNEQFF. CDR3 nucleotides: TGCGCCAGCAGTGCGGTAGCGGGGGTTAATGAGCAGTTCTTC.

This clone was seen only a few times. For the CDR3, the DNA is TGTGCCAGCCTTAAGAGCGGGAGTTCTTACTACGAGCAGTACTTC. Amino acid sequence: CASLKSGSSYYEQYF. This chain uses TRBV5-6 with TRBJ2-7, with 8 bases lining up with TRBD2. Trimming took 7 bases from V and 3 from J; bases not matched to a gene: 12. This CDR3 region has 15 residues. CDR1 SGHDT and CDR2 YYEEEE come from the germline V gene.

The rearrangement joins TRBV2 to TRBJ1-1, with 11 bases identical to TRBD1. CDR1 is SNHLY, CDR2 FYNNEI, per germline. This CDR3 spans 16 amino acids. V lost 2 bases, J lost 4 bases, and 6 bases stayed unmatched. The CDR3 loop is CASSEPRTGGLTEAFF. CDR3 nucleotides: TGTGCCAGCAGTGAACCAAGGACAGGGGGCCTCACTGAAGCTTTCTTT.

Concerning this clone itself: The conserved phenylalanine or tryptophan normally closing the CDR3 is absent here, so this likely arose from a read error. It is unclear where the CDR3 begins or ends on the DNA, so no DNA is shown, and the CDR3 is as TCRdb lists it. J is TRBJ1-2 and V is TRBV3-1 (or the pseudogene TRBV3-2); the D call of TRBD1 is as the table states it, not checked on the DNA. The CDR3 numbers 13 amino acids, ends counted. The V gene's germline CDR1 is LGHDT and CDR2 YNNKEL (reference sequence). The CDR3 is CASSQDGTGPAFL.

J is TRBJ1-2 and V is TRBV18; the D gene is possibly TRBD1 (6 bases). CDR1 and CDR2 (germline): KGHSH, LQKENI. With 10 bases removed from V and 2 bases from J, the gap between germline ends came to 14 bases. The CDR3 covers 13 residues. The chain's CDR3 is CAIEGTGNYGYTF. The CDR3 nucleotides are TGTGCCATCGAGGGTACAGGGAACTATGGCTACACCTTC.

The CDR3, as DNA: TGCGCCAGCAGCTTGGTTAGCGGGGGCTCCTACGAGCAGTACTTC. It encodes CASSLVSGGSYEQYF. The chain carries TRBV5-1 and TRBJ2-7; TRBD2 matches 9 bases. Germline V gene lookup returns CDR1 SGHRS and CDR2 YFSETQ. This CDR3 region has 15 residues. The trim removed 0 bases at V and 0 bases at J, leaving 1 base unmatched.

The chain is built from TRBV10-1 and TRBJ2-1; a weak D match, TRBD2 (5 bases). CDR1 is WNHNN, CDR2 SYGVQD, per germline (reference sequence). The CDR3 length is 17 residues. V lost 1 base to trimming and J lost 4 bases, with 17 bases between them. The CDR3: CASSEFGGSKFYNEQFF. The CDR3 DNA reads TGCGCCAGCAGTGAGTTCGGAGGTAGCAAGTTTTACAATGAGCAGTTCTTC.

The chain couples TRBV7-9 to TRBJ1-1, with 8 bases that match TRBD1. The germline V gene encodes CDR1 SEHNR and CDR2 FQNEAQ (reference sequence). The CDR3 totals 14 residues. Unmatched junction bases numbered 8, after V lost 7 bases and J lost 4 bases. The CDR3 DNA sequence: TGTGCCAGCACCCCAGGGGGCCCGAGCACTGAAGCTTTCTTT. This gives the protein CASTPGGPSTEAFF.

The gene calls are TRBV12-5 and TRBJ2-4; 9 bases align to TRBD1. Trimming cost V 4 bases and J 5 bases; bases outside gene matches: 9. The CDR3 has 16 residues. CDR1 is LGHNT, CDR2 FRNRAP, per germline. The CDR3 region has the DNA TGTGCTAGTGGTTGGGGGGGACAGGGAGCGCAAAACATTCAGTACTTC. Translating it yields CASGWGGQGAQNIQYF.

The chain has TRBV7-2 and TRBJ2-2; 10 nucleotides line up with TRBD2. V lost 2 bases and J lost 4; bases outside the gene matches: 4. The CDR3 has 16 amino acids. Germline V gives CDR1 SGHTA, CDR2 FQGNSA. CDR3 region: CASSLQAGGLTGELFF. Here the CDR3 DNA reads TGTGCCAGCAGCTTACAAGCGGGGGGGCTCACCGGGGAGCTGTTTTTT.

This sequence joins TRBV10-1 and TRBJ1-2, with D perhaps matching TRBD1 (5 bases). Trimming removed 5 bases at V and 5 bases at J, with 12 bases between. This CDR3 comprises 13 residues. The germline CDR1 and CDR2 sequences are WNHNN and SYGVQD (reference sequence). CDR3 protein: CASSPNRNYGYTF. The CDR3 nucleotides read TGCGCCAGCAGTCCTAACAGGAATTATGGCTACACCTTC.

This chain uses TRBV3-1 (or the pseudogene TRBV3-2) with TRBJ2-7; TRBD2 agrees at 9 bases. This CDR3 contains 16 residues. Germline V gene lookup returns CDR1 LGHDT and CDR2 YNNKEL (reference sequence). The junction had 4 bases not matched to a gene; V was cut back by 0 bases and J by 1 base. As DNA, the CDR3 is TGTGCCAGCAGCCAAGAATTCGCGGGGGGGTCCTACGAGCAGTACTTC. Translation gives CASSQEFAGGSYEQYF.

The chain employs TRBV2 and TRBJ2-1; 11 nucleotides align to TRBD2. Germline V gives CDR1 SNHLY, CDR2 FYNNEI. J lost 9 bases, V lost 4 bases, and 5 bases had no gene match. The CDR3 loop spans 14 amino acids. The CDR3 reads CASSVLAGGSEQFF. The CDR3 DNA sequence: TGTGCCAGCAGTGTTCTAGCGGGGGGTAGTGAGCAGTTCTTC.

This CDR3 reads CASSLAVRTASSPLHF. The CDR3 nucleotides read TGTGCCAGCAGCTTAGCCGTCCGGACAGCTTCCTCACCCCTCCACTTT. The chain links TRBV11-2 to TRBJ1-6; a possible D gene is TRBD1 (6 bases). Germline CDR1 and CDR2: SGHAT and FQNNGV. There are 16 residues in the CDR3. Trimming pared 1 base from V and 10 bases from J, leaving 17 bases between.

This sequence joins TRBV10-3 and TRBJ2-7, with D unclear. Germline V gene data show CDR1 as ENHRY and CDR2 as SYGVKD. V was cut by 2 bases and J by 0 bases, with 17 bases left in between. The CDR3 is made up of 17 amino acids. DNA for the CDR3: TGTGCCATCAGTGAGCCCCCCAGGCAGCTTTACTCCTACGAGCAGTACTTC. This gives the protein CAISEPPRQLYSYEQYF.

V is TRBV7-3 and J is TRBJ2-1; D not resolved. V was pared by 5 bases and J by 8 bases, with 16 bases between. The CDR3 runs 14 residues. Germline V CDR1 and CDR2: SGHTA, FQGTGA. The CDR3 DNA reads as TGTGCCAGCAGCCTACATGGCGCGGTCGATGAGCAGTTCTTC. It codes for CASSLHGAVDEQFF. The full variable domain, its missing parts supplied by reference TRBV7-3 and TRBJ2-1, is GAGVSQTPSNKVTEKGKYVELRCDPISGHTALYWYRQSLGQGPEFLIYFQGTGAADDSGLPNDRFFAVRPEGSVSTLKIQRTERGDSAVYLCASSLHGAVDEQFFGPGTRLTVL.

This chain connects TRBV2 to TRBJ2-2; 10 nucleotides agree with TRBD1. After removal of 4 bases from V and 4 bases from J, the junction contained 3 bases not matched to a gene. Germline assignment: CDR1 SNHLY and CDR2 FYNNEI. CDR3 length: 15 amino acids. CDR3 amino acids: CASSGQGAITGELFF. DNA for the CDR3: TGTGCCAGCAGTGGACAGGGGGCGATCACCGGGGAGCTGTTTTTT.

This chain uses TRBV2 with TRBJ2-5; 7 bases align to TRBD2. CDR3 length: 14 amino acids. The V and J ends lost 11 bases and 3 bases, in that order; junction bases with no gene match: 12. CDR1 SNHLY and CDR2 FYNNEI come from the germline V gene. The CDR3 coding sequence is TGTGCCGGGAGGGCCTTGGGGAGGGAAGAGACCCAGTACTTC. It specifies CAGRALGREETQYF. The full variable domain, with the rest looked up from reference TRBV2 and TRBJ2-5, is EPEVTQTPSHQVTQMGQEVILRCVPISNHLYFYWYRQILGQKVEFLVSFYNNEISEKSEIFDDQFSVERPDGSNFTLKIRSTKLEDSAMYFCAGRALGREETQYFGPGTRLLVL.

This chain links TRBV5-1 with TRBJ2-3; TRBD2 matches 11 bases. V trimming: 1 base; J trimming: 0 bases; junction bases outside the gene matches: 4. Germline V gene sequence: CDR1 SGHRS, CDR2 YFSETQ. The CDR3 runs to 17 residues. The DNA of the CDR3 is TGCGCCAGCAGCTTGTCAATAGCGGGAGGGAGCACAGATACGCAGTATTTT. This encodes CASSLSIAGGSTDTQYF.

The chain carries TRBV7-9 and TRBJ1-2, with no clear D. The CDR3 sequence is 16 residues long. Trimming cost V 5 bases and J 8 bases, with 24 bases left between them. Germline V CDR1 and CDR2: SEHNR, FQNEAQ (reference sequence). For the CDR3, the DNA is TGTGCCAGCAGCCAACCCGACAAGGGAGAACATGAGGGCTACACCTTC. It is translated as CASSQPDKGEHEGYTF. The complete variable domain, with remaining parts taken from reference TRBV7-9 and TRBJ1-2, reads DTGVSQNPRHKITKRGQNVTFRCDPISEHNRLYWYRQTLGQGPEFLTYFQNEAQLEKSRLLSDRFSAERPKGSFSTLEIQRTEQGDSAMYLCASSQPDKGEHEGYTFGSGTRLTVV.

This chain connects TRBV28 to TRBJ2-1; 9 bases fit TRBD2. V lost 2 bases and J lost 10; bases outside the gene matches: 9. Germline assignment: CDR1 MDHEN and CDR2 SYDVKM. CDR3 length equals 15 residues. The CDR3, as DNA: TGTGCCAGCAGTTTAAGCGGTGGCGGGGGGGTGGAGCAGTTCTTC. This encodes CASSLSGGGGVEQFF.

As for this clone: Other DNA sequences from this sample encode an identical CDR3 as well. The rearrangement uses TRBV12-3 or TRBV12-4 and TRBJ1-5, with D unresolved. The length of the CDR3 is 13 residues. V was clipped by 3 bases and J by 5 bases, with 8 bases between them. CDR3 nucleotides: TGTGCCAGCAGTTTTAGCCGAGATCAGCCCCAGCATTTT. Translated: CASSFSRDQPQHF.

V is TRBV6-2 or TRBV6-3 and J is TRBJ1-5, with 7 bases that match TRBD1. Germline CDR1 MNHEY, CDR2 SVGEGT. The J segment lost 1 base and the V segment lost 4 bases, leaving 7 bases of the junction unmatched. CDR3 length: 16 amino acids. Here the CDR3 DNA reads TGTGCCAGCAGTTCAAACAGGGGAGTGAGCAATCAGCCCCAGCATTTT. Protein: CASSSNRGVSNQPQHF.